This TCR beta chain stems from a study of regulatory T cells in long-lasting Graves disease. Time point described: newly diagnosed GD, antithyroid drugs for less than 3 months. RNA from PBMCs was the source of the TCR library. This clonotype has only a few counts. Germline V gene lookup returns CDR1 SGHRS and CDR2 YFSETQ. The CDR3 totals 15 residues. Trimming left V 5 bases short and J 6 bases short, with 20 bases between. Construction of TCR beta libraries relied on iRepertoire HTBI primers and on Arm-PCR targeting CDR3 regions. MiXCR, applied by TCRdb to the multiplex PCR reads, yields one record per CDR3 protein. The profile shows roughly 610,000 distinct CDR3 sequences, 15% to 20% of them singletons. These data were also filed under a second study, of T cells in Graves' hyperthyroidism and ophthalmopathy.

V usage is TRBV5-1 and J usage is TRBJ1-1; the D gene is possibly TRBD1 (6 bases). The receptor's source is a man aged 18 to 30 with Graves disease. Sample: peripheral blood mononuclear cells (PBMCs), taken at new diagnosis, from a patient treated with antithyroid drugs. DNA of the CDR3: TGCGCCAGCAGGGATGGGGCAGGGGATCTCCCTGAAGCTTTCTTT. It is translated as CASRDGAGDLPEAFF.